This T cell receptor (beta chain) was profiled in a study of cytomegalovirus exposure and HLA in healthy donors. General observations from the study: CMV antigen specificity of three CMV-associated chains was confirmed in vitro.

The CDR3 runs to 14 residues. The germline CDR1 and CDR2 sequences are MNHNS and SASEGT. Between the trimmed V and J ends, which lost 6 bases and 5 bases, there was a span of 14 bases. This PCR relied on a set of 60 Vbeta primers and 13 Jbeta primers. Measured with immunoSEQ multiplex PCR; TCRdb has only the in-frame clones, and not every one. The repertoire has approximately 72,000 clones, over 70% of them found once; the top ten carry around 5.1%. On this clone: Its cognate antigen is unknown.

Sequencing was carried out using PBMCs. This chain uses TRBV6-1 with TRBJ1-5; no clear D gene. The TCR sequence derives from a male donor in good health and CMV-seropositive. The CDR3: CASRPRSGDQPQHF. CDR3 bases: TGTGCCAGCAGACCTAGGAGCGGCGATCAGCCCCAGCATTTT.